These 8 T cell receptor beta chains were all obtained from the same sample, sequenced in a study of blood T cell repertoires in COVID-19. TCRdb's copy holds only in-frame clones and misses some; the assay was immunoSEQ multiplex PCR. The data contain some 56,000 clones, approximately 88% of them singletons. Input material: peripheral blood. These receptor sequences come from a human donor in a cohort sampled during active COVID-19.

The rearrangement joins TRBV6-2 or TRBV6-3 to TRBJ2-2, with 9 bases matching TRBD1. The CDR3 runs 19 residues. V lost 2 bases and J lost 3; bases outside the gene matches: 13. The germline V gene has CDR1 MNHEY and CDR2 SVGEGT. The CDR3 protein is CASSYPSWTGEKYTGELFF. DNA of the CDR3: TGTGCCAGCAGTTACCCCTCGTGGACAGGGGAAAAGTACACCGGGGAGCTGTTTTTT.

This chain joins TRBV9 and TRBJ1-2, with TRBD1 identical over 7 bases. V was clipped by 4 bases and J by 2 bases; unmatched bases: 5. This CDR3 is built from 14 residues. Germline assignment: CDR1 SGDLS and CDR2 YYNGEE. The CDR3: CASSSMGQNYGYTF. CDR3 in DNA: TGTGCCAGCAGCTCAATGGGACAGAACTATGGCTACACCTTC. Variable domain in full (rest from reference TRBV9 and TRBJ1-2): DSGVTQTPKHLITATGQRVTLRCSPRSGDLSVYWYQQSLDQGLQFLIQYYNGEERAKGNILERFSAQQFPDLHSELNLSSLELGDSALYFCASSSMGQNYGYTFGSGTRLTVV.

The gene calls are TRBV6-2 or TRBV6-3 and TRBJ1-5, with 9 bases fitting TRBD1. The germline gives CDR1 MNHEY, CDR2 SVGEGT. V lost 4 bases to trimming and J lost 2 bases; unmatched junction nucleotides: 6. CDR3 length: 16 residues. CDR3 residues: CASSSGTGKGNQPQHF. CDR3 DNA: TGTGCCAGCAGTTCCGGGACAGGGAAGGGCAATCAGCCCCAGCATTTT.

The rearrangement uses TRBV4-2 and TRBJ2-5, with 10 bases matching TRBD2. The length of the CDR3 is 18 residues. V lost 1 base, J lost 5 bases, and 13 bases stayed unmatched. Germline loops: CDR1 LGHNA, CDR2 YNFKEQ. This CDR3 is CASSQGRLAGAPGETQYF. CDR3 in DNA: TGTGCCAGCAGCCAAGGGCGTCTAGCGGGGGCCCCGGGGGAGACCCAGTACTTC.

The CDR3 DNA follows: TGTGCCAGCAGCGTCCGAAGGACTAGCGGCCAAGAGACCCAGTACTTC. This sequence encodes CASSVRRTSGQETQYF. This rearrangement joins TRBV7-2 to TRBJ2-5; TRBD2 matches 10 bases. From germline, CDR1 is SGHTA and CDR2 FQGNSA. Trimming took 5 bases from V and 1 from J; bases not matched to a gene: 7. This CDR3 spans 16 amino acids. Combining the CDR3 with reference TRBV7-2 and TRBJ2-5 gives the whole variable domain GAGVSQSPSNKVTEKGKDVELRCDPISGHTALYWYRQSLGQGLEFLIYFQGNSAPDKSGLPSDRFSAERTGGSVSTLTIQRTQQEDSAVYLCASSVRRTSGQETQYFGPGTRLLVL.

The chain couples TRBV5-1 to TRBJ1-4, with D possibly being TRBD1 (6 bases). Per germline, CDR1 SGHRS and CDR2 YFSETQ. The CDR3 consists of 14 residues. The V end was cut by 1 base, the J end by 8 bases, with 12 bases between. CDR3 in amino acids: CASSLQGQEEKLFF. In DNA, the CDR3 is TGCGCCAGCAGCTTGCAGGGGCAGGAGGAAAAACTGTTTTTT.

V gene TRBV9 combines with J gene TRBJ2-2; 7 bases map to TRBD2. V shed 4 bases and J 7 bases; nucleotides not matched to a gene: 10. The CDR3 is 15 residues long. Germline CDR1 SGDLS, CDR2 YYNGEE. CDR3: CASSPYGGFSGELFF. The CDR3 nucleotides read TGTGCCAGCAGCCCCTACGGGGGGTTCAGCGGGGAGCTGTTTTTT.

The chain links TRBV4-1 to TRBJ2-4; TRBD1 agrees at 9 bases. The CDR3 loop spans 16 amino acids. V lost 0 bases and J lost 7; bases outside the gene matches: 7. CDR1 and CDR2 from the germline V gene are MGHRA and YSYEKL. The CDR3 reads CASSQDGQGRGNIQYF. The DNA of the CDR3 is TGCGCCAGCAGCCAAGACGGACAGGGGAGGGGGAACATTCAGTACTTC.